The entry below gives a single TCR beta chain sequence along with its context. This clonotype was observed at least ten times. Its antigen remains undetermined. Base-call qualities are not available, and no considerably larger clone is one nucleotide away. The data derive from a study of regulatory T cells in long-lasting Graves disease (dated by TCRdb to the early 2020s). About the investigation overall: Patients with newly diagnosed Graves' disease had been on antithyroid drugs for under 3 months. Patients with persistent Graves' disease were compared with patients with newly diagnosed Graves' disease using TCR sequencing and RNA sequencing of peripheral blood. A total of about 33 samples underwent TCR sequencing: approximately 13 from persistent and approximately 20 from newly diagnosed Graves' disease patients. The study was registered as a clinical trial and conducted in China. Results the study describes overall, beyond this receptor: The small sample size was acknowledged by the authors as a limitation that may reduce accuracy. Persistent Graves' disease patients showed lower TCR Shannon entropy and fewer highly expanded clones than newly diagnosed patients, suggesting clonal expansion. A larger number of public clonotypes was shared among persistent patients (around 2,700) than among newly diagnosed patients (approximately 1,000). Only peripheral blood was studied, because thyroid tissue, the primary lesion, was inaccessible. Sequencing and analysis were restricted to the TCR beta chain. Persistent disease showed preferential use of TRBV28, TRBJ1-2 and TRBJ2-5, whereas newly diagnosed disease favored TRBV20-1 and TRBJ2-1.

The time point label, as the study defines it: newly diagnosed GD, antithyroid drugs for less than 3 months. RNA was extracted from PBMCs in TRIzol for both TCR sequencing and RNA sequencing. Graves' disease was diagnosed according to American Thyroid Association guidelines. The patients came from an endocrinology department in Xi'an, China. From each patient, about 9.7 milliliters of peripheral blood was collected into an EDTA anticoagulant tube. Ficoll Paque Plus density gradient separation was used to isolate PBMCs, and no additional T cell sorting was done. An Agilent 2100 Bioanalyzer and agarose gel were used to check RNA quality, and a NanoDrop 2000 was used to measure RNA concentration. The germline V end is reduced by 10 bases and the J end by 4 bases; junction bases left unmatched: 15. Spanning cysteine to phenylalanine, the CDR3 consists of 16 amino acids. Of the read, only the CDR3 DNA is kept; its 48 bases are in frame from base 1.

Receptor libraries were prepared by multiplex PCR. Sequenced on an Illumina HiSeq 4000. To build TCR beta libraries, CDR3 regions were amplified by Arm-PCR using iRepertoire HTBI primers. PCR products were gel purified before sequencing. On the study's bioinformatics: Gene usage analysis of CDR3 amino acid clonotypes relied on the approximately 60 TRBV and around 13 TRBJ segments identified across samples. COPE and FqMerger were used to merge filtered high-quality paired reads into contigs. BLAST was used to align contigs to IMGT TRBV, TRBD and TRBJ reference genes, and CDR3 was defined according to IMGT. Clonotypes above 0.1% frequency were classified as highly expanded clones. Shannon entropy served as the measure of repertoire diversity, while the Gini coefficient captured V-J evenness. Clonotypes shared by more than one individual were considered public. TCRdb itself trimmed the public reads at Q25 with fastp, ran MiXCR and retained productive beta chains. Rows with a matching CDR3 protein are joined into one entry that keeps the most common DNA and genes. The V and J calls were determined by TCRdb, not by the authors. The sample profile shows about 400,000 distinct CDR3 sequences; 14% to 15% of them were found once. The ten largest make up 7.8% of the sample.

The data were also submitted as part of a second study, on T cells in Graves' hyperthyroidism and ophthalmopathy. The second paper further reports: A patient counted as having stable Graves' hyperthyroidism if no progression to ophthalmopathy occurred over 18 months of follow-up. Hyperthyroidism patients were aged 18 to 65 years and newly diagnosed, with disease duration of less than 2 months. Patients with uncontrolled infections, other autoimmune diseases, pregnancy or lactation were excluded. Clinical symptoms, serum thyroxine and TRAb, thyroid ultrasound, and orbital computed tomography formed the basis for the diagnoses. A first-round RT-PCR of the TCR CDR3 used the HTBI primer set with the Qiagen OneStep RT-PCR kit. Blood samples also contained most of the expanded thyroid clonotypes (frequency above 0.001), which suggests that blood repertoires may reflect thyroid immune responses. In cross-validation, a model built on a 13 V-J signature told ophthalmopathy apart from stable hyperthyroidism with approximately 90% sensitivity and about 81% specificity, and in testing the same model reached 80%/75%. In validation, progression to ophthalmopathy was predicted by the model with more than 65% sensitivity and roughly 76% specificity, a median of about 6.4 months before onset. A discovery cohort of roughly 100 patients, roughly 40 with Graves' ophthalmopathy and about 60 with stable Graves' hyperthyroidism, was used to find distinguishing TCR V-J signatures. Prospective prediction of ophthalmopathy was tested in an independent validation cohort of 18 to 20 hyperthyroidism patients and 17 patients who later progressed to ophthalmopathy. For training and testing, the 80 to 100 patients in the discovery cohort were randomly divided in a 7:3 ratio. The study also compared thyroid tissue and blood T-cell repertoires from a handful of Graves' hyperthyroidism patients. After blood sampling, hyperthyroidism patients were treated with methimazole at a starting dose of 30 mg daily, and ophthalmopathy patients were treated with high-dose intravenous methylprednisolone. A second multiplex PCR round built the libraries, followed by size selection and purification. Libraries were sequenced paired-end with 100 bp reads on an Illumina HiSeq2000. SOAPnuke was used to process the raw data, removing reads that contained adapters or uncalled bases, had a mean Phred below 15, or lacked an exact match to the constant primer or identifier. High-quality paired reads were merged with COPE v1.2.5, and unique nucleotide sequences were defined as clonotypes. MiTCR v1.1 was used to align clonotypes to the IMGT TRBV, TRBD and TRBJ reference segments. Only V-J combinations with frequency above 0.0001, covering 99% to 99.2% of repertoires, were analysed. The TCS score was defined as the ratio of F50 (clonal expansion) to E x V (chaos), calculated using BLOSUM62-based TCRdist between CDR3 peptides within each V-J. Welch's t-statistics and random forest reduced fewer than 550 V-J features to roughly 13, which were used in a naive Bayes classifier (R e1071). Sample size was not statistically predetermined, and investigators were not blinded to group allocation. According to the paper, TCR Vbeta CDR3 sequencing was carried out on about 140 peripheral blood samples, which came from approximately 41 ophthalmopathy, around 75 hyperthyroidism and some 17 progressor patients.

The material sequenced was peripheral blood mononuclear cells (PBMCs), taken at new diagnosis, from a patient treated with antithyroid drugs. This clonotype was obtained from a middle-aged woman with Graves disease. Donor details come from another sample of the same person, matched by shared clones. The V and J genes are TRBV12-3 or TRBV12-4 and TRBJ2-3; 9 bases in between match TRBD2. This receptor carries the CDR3 CATRAQVAGVSDTQYF. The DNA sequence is TGTGCCACCCGGGCCCAGGTAGCGGGAGTTTCAGATACGCAGTATTTT.